This T cell receptor beta chain was obtained from a study of patients and donors after allogeneic stem cell transplantation. Trimming took 4 bases from V and 8 from J; bases not matched to a gene: 9. The germline gives CDR1 SNHLY, CDR2 FYNNEI. This CDR3 is 16 amino acids long. MiXCR, applied by TCRdb to the RT-PCR reads, yields one record per CDR3 protein. This table holds approximately 170,000 distinct CDR3 sequences, approximately 31% found once. The clonotype originates from a human donor who was either an allogeneic HSCT recipient or a stem cell or donor lymphocyte infusion donor (not recorded which). It is not recorded whose cells these are; they may come from a transplant donor. Sequencing was carried out using blood, either unsorted or a sorted T cell fraction (not recorded which). The chain employs TRBV2 and TRBJ2-1, with 12 positions matching TRBD2. CDR3 loop: CASSVQLAGGGYEQFF. DNA of the CDR3: TGTGCCAGCAGTGTCCAACTAGCGGGAGGAGGATATGAGCAGTTCTTC. The full variable domain, rest sourced from reference TRBV2 and TRBJ2-1, is EPEVTQTPSHQVTQMGQEVILRCVPISNHLYFYWYRQILGQKVEFLVSFYNNEISEKSEIFDDQFSVERPDGSNFTLKIRSTKLEDSAMYFCASSVQLAGGGYEQFFGPGTRLTVL.